This T cell receptor (beta chain) was sequenced for a study of T cell changes during pregnancy in multiple sclerosis. Only in-frame clones appear in the TCRdb table, and some are missing; sequencing was by immunoSEQ multiplex PCR. The data show around 95,000 clones, 94% seen once. The count of this clone is one. Germline V gives CDR1 SEHNR, CDR2 FQNEAQ (reference sequence). CDR3 length: 14 residues. Trimming took 5 bases from V and 5 from J; bases not matched to a gene: 7. The gene calls are TRBV7-9 and TRBJ1-2; the match to TRBD1 covers 8 bases. This TCR came from a female donor in good health, enrolled as a control in a pregnancy study. This specimen was peripheral blood, taken after pregnancy. In nucleotides, the CDR3 is TGTGCCAGCAGCGGAACAGGGGGGGGTTATGGCTACACCTTC. This sequence encodes CASSGTGGGYGYTF.